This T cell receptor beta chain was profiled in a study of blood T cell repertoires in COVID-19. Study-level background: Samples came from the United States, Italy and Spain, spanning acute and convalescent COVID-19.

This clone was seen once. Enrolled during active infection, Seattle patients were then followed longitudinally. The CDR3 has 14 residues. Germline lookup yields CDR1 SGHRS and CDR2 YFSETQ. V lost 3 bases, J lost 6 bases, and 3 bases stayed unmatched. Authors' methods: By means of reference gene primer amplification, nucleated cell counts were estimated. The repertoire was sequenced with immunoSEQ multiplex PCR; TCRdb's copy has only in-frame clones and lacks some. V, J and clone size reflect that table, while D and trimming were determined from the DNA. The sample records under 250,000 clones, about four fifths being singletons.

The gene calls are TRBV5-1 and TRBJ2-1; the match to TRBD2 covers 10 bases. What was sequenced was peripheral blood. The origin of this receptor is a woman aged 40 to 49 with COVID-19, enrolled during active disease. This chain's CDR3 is CASSYLAGANEQFF. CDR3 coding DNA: TGCGCCAGCAGCTACCTAGCGGGAGCCAATGAGCAGTTCTTC.